This T cell receptor beta chain was obtained from a study of blood T cell repertoires in COVID-19. Study in general: T cells, B-cell-depleted T cells, or PBMCs provided the cDNA or gDNA that served as material.

Germline V gene sequence: CDR1 LNHDA, CDR2 SQIVND (reference sequence). The ends were cut back, 3 bases at V and 5 bases at J, with 14 bases in the middle. The CDR3 is 15 amino acids. In the authors' methods: Reference gene primer amplification in the assay estimated nucleated cell counts. Clones were read by immunoSEQ multiplex PCR, and TCRdb kept only the in-frame ones, dropping some. V and J calls and clone size come straight from that table; D and trimming were deduced from the DNA. Found here are roughly 100,000 clones, roughly 80% of them singletons; the top ten hold 3.5% to 5%. Sequencing was performed on peripheral blood. V and J are TRBV19 and TRBJ2-1; D may be TRBD1 (6 bases). The receptor comes from a human donor in a cohort sampled during active COVID-19. The CDR3 nucleotides read TGTGCCAGTAGTATGAGACAGGTCAGAAACAATGAGCAGTTCTTC. Encoded protein: CASSMRQVRNNEQFF.